These 9 T cell receptor beta chains originate from one sample sequenced in a study of long-term antiretroviral therapy in people with HIV. It was version v3.0 of the immunoSEQ assay that was run at survey level. Measured with immunoSEQ multiplex PCR; TCRdb has only the in-frame clones, and not every one. The repertoire consists of around 6,700 clones, with roughly two thirds occurring once and the leading ten covering 25% to 30%. The starting material was unsorted PBMCs, obtained 0.2 years after starting antiretroviral therapy. The receptors here all came from a man aged 35 to 55 with HIV.

This chain links TRBV9 with TRBJ2-3, with 14 positions matching TRBD2. Trimming took 4 bases from V and 5 from J; bases not matched to a gene: 15. Per the germline V gene, CDR1 is SGDLS and CDR2 is YYNGEE. This CDR3 has 19 residues. The CDR3 sequence is CASSPGLAGGAGRLDTQYF. DNA of the CDR3: TGTGCCAGCAGCCCCGGACTAGCGGGGGGTGCCGGGCGGCTAGATACGCAGTATTTT.

V is TRBV28 and J is TRBJ1-1; 9 nucleotides line up with TRBD1. The germline V gene encodes CDR1 MDHEN and CDR2 SYDVKM. The CDR3 consists of 15 residues. Trimming took 6 bases from V and 6 from J; bases not matched to a gene: 11. CDR3 region: CASSLPRDRASEAFF. The CDR3 coding sequence is TGTGCCAGCAGCCTCCCCCGGGACAGGGCTTCTGAAGCTTTCTTT.

The rearrangement uses TRBV11-2 and TRBJ1-2, with 7 positions matching TRBD1. Losses at the gene ends were 6 bases for V and 5 bases for J; bases not matched to a gene: 9. The CDR3 is made up of 14 amino acids. The germline CDR1 and CDR2 sequences are SGHAT and FQNNGV. CDR3 sequence reads: CASSPGQARYGYTF. The CDR3 DNA is TGTGCCAGCAGTCCCGGACAGGCCCGGTATGGCTACACCTTC.

This clone is deemed large. J is TRBJ2-7 and V is TRBV27; D is perhaps TRBD1 (7 bases). The V gene lost 8 bases and the J gene lost 0 bases, with 14 bases spanning the gap. Germline V gives CDR1 MNHEY, CDR2 SMNVEV (reference sequence). This CDR3 has 14 residues. DNA of the CDR3: TGTGCCAGCGGGGCGGGGACAGCCTCCTACGAGCAGTACTTC. Protein sequence: CASGAGTASYEQYF.

The chain joins TRBV5-1 to TRBJ2-4; TRBD1 might be the D (6 bases). The germline V and J ends were trimmed by 2 bases and 1 base, with 13 bases remaining between them. This CDR3 contains 16 residues. Per the germline V gene, CDR1 is SGHRS and CDR2 is YFSETQ. The CDR3 nucleotides read TGCGCCAGCAGCTTACAGGGCCTAGGGGCCAAAAACATTCAGTACTTC. Amino acids: CASSLQGLGAKNIQYF.

A few counts support this clone. The chain recombines TRBV6-5 with TRBJ2-1, with 10 bases fitting TRBD2. The CDR3 is 14 amino acids. The V gene's germline CDR1 is MNHEY and CDR2 SVGAGI. With V trimmed by 11 bases and J by 8 bases, 12 bases remained unmatched. The CDR3 region is CAAQLVAGGHEQFF. In DNA form, the CDR3 reads TGTGCCGCGCAGTTGGTAGCGGGGGGCCATGAGCAGTTCTTC.

The chain joins TRBV10-2 to TRBJ2-7; possible D gene TRBD1, 6 bases. V dropped 6 bases and J dropped 6 bases, with 12 bases sitting between them. CDR1 and CDR2 (germline): WSHSY, SAAADI. The CDR3 consists of 12 residues. The CDR3 loop reads CASSPTGGEQYF. CDR3 nucleotide sequence: TGCGCCAGCAGCCCGACAGGAGGCGAGCAGTACTTC.

In its sample, this clone was seen once. Written as DNA, the CDR3 is TGTGCCAGCAGTTACCAACGGTCCAGCACAGATACGCAGTATTTT. Translated: CASSYQRSSTDTQYF. This rearrangement joins TRBV6-5 to TRBJ2-3; D call uncertain. This CDR3 comprises 15 residues. V shed 2 bases and J shed 0 bases, with 9 bases lying between them. Germline loops: CDR1 MNHEY, CDR2 SVGAGI.

By sample fraction, this clone is medium-sized. This chain links TRBV2 with TRBJ1-4; TRBD1 agrees at 8 bases. J lost 0 bases, V lost 7 bases, and 4 bases had no gene match. The germline V gene encodes CDR1 SNHLY and CDR2 FYNNEI. CDR3 length: 15 amino acids. The CDR3 sequence is CASIRDRSTNEKLFF. The CDR3 DNA follows: TGTGCCAGCATTCGGGACAGGTCAACTAATGAAAAACTGTTTTTT.